This TCR beta chain derives from a study of T cell responses to AZD1222 COVID-19 vaccine. Trimming cost V 1 base and J 4 bases; bases outside gene matches: 7. The germline V gene encodes CDR1 SGHRS and CDR2 YFSETQ. The CDR3 has 15 amino acids. TCRdb's table, derived via immunoSEQ multiplex PCR, lists solely in-frame clones and lacks some. This repertoire shows 140,000 to 150,000 clones, 92% found once; its top ten account for roughly 4%. With regard to this clone: The antigen is unknown.

General study findings and limits: Baseline seropositives among AZD1222 recipients totaled only five to seven. Following two doses of AZD1222, Spike-specific TCR breadth and depth rose. Close to half of spike-specific TCRs reportedly recognize unmutated variant regions.

The TCR was taken from an adult who received the AZD1222 COVID-19 vaccine. The chain combines TRBV5-1 with TRBJ1-1; 7 bases fit TRBD1. The sequencing used peripheral blood, collected 28 days after the second AZD1222 dose. The CDR3 protein is CASSLLSRDSTEAFF. DNA of the CDR3: TGCGCCAGCAGCTTGTTGTCCCGGGACAGCACTGAAGCTTTCTTT.